The 27 T cell receptor beta chains below come from one sample, sequenced in a study of lymphopenia after photon versus proton radiotherapy. Sequencing was performed with immunoSEQ multiplex PCR; in TCRdb, only in-frame clones are kept and a portion is missing. The table lists 30,000 to 40,000 clones, nearly 85% of them singletons, with around 13% in the top ten. Sequences were derived from peripheral blood, sampled from a patient treated with proton-based radiotherapy. The receptors shown here come from a woman in her 70s with pancreatic cancer.

The chain combines TRBV6-5 with TRBJ2-5; TRBD1 matches at 8 bases. This CDR3 is built from 15 residues. The germline CDR1 and CDR2 sequences are MNHEY and SVGAGI. Losses at the gene ends were 0 bases for V and 6 bases for J; bases not matched to a gene: 6. The CDR3: CASSYSTTGEKTQYF. CDR3 DNA sequence: TGTGCCAGCAGTTACTCAACGACAGGGGAGAAGACCCAGTACTTC.

V is TRBV6-5 and J is TRBJ2-1; TRBD1 matches at 7 bases. The V and J ends lost 6 bases and 8 bases, in that order; junction bases with no gene match: 7. The CDR3 length is 13 residues. Germline loops: CDR1 MNHEY, CDR2 SVGAGI. In nucleotides, the CDR3 is TGTGCCAGCAGGCCAAATACAGGGGATGAGCAGTTCTTC. Translation: CASRPNTGDEQFF.

The chain uses TRBV7-9 and TRBJ2-1; D is unresolved. Germline assignment: CDR1 SEHNR and CDR2 FQNEAQ (reference sequence). This CDR3 contains 15 residues. V was pared by 1 base and J by 3 bases, with 10 bases between. CDR3 sequence (DNA): TGTGCCAGCAGCTTAGAGGGCAGTCACTACAATGAGCAGTTCTTC. It yields the protein CASSLEGSHYNEQFF.

The J gene is TRBJ1-6, the V gene TRBV4-1; a weak D match, TRBD1 (6 bases). Trimming removed 1 base from V and 7 bases from J, with 11 bases in between. The CDR3 loop spans 15 amino acids. In germline, CDR1 is MGHRA, CDR2 YSYEKL. As DNA, the CDR3 is TGCGCCAGCAGCCAAGTCAGGGGTGGGAATTCACCCCTCCACTTT. Translating gives CASSQVRGGNSPLHF.

The chain recombines TRBV29-1 with TRBJ1-2; TRBD1 might be the D (6 bases). This CDR3 region has 13 residues. The germline gives CDR1 SQVTM, CDR2 ANQGSEA. The V gene lost 4 bases and the J gene lost 3 bases, with 12 bases spanning the gap. CDR3 sequence (DNA): TGCAGCGTTGGGGTGACAGGCGACTATGGCTACACCTTC. As protein: CSVGVTGDYGYTF.

The gene calls are TRBV18 and TRBJ1-1; 7 bases are a match to TRBD1. The CDR3 runs to 12 residues. CDR1 and CDR2 (germline): KGHSH, LQKENI. J lost 7 bases, V lost 4 bases, and 3 bases had no gene match. The CDR3: CASSLDRVEAFF. The CDR3 bases are TGTGCCAGCTCACTCGACAGGGTTGAAGCTTTCTTT.

This clone has more than one count but fewer than ten. The chain's CDR3 is CASGVGHTEAFF. The CDR3 DNA sequence: TGTGCCAGTGGAGTGGGACACACTGAAGCTTTCTTT. The V call is TRBV6-6, the J call TRBJ1-1; D may be TRBD1 (5 bases). V dropped 9 bases and J dropped 3 bases, with 11 bases sitting between them. Germline values: CDR1 MNHNY, CDR2 SVGAGI (reference sequence). The CDR3 runs 12 residues.

The chain carries TRBV19 and TRBJ2-7; D is uncertain. Trimming left V 5 bases short and J 0 bases short, with 5 bases between. Germline V CDR1 and CDR2: LNHDA, SQIVND (reference sequence). The CDR3 spans 12 residues. Written as DNA, the CDR3 is TGTGCCAGTAGTGCCCCCTCCTACGAGCAGTACTTC. Protein: CASSAPSYEQYF.

The rearrangement links TRBV28 to TRBJ1-4; TRBD1 agrees at 7 bases. There are 17 residues in the CDR3. With V trimmed by 10 bases and J by 8 bases, 22 bases remained unmatched. Germline lookup yields CDR1 MDHEN and CDR2 SYDVKM. The CDR3 spells CAIKSLSKQGIREKLFF. CDR3 sequence (DNA): TGTGCCATCAAGTCCCTATCTAAACAGGGGATAAGGGAAAAACTGTTTTTT.

The chain is built from TRBV7-3 and TRBJ1-1; 7 nucleotides line up with TRBD1. V was clipped by 5 bases and J by 5 bases; unmatched bases: 5. Germline assignment: CDR1 SGHTA and CDR2 FQGTGA. The CDR3 runs to 13 residues. This CDR3 reads CASSRRGRTEAFF. The CDR3 nucleotides are TGTGCCAGCAGCCGCAGGGGGAGAACTGAAGCTTTCTTT.

This chain connects TRBV7-3 to TRBJ1-1; the match to TRBD1 covers 7 bases. The CDR3 has 16 amino acids. Germline-derived CDR1 and CDR2 are SGHTA and FQGTGA. The V segment lost 5 bases and the J segment 1 base; nucleotides outside the gene matches: 10. The CDR3 loop is CASSRLDRAGNTEAFF. The CDR3 nucleotides are TGTGCCAGCAGCCGATTAGACAGGGCAGGGAACACTGAAGCTTTCTTT.

The chain has TRBV19 and TRBJ1-1; D gene uncertain. V was pared by 10 bases and J by 6 bases, with 24 bases between. The CDR3 is made up of 15 amino acids. Germline CDR1 and CDR2: LNHDA and SQIVND (reference sequence). The DNA of the CDR3 is TGTGCCACCGACCCTCAGAAGGGTTATAAATCTGAAGCTTTCTTT. Its protein product is CATDPQKGYKSEAFF.

The chain employs TRBV5-1 and TRBJ2-1, with 9 bases identical to TRBD2. This CDR3 has 14 residues. Germline lookup yields CDR1 SGHRS and CDR2 YFSETQ. J gave up 7 bases and V 5 bases, and 7 bases lay outside the gene matches. The CDR3 bases are TGCGCCAGCAGTCCTATAGCGGGGGAGAATGAGCAGTTCTTC. Translation: CASSPIAGENEQFF.

This chain connects TRBV27 to TRBJ1-4; D is ambiguous. The germline V gene has CDR1 MNHEY and CDR2 SMNVEV (reference sequence). The CDR3 sequence is 14 residues long. V dropped 1 base and J dropped 2 bases, with 5 bases sitting between them. CDR3 nucleotides: TGTGCCAGCAGTTTATACGGGACTAATGAAAAACTGTTTTTT. This sequence encodes CASSLYGTNEKLFF.

The chain joins TRBV28 to TRBJ2-2; D may be TRBD1 or TRBD2 (5 bases each). CDR1 and CDR2 (germline): MDHEN, SYDVKM. Deletions cut 3 bases from V and 5 bases from J, with 7 bases between. The length of the CDR3 is 13 residues. The CDR3 loop reads CASSLGVTGELFF. Written as DNA, the CDR3 is TGTGCCAGCAGTTTGGGGGTAACCGGGGAGCTGTTTTTT.

This chain links TRBV5-1 with TRBJ2-2, with 8 bases identical to TRBD1. Germline V gene lookup returns CDR1 SGHRS and CDR2 YFSETQ. J was trimmed by 7 bases and V by 4 bases; bases with no gene match: 9. This CDR3 has 15 residues. The CDR3 region is CASSRRQGADGELFF. CDR3 DNA: TGCGCCAGCAGCCGGCGCCAGGGGGCTGACGGGGAGCTGTTTTTT.

This sequence joins TRBV4-2 and TRBJ1-2; the D is unclear. V lost 0 bases and J lost 2, with 7 bases in between. Germline V CDR1 and CDR2: LGHNA, YNFKEQ. This CDR3 has 14 amino acids. The CDR3 loop is CASSQDVGNYGYTF. In DNA, the CDR3 is TGTGCCAGCAGCCAAGATGTGGGGAACTATGGCTACACCTTC.

In regard to this clone: At one boundary the junction diverges from the germline segment, which might be a read error. V gene TRBV6-6 combines with J gene TRBJ2-2; maybe TRBD2 (5 bases). The CDR3 is made up of 14 amino acids. Germline CDR1 reads MNHNY; CDR2 reads SVGAGI (reference sequence). The CDR3 nucleotides are TGTGCCAGCACGGGGAGACCGAACGCCGGGGAGCTGTTTTTT. It yields the protein CASTGRPNAGELFF.

The chain links TRBV11-1 to TRBJ1-1, with 7 bases aligning to TRBD1. The CDR3 consists of 16 residues. The V segment lost 1 base and the J segment 4 bases; nucleotides outside the gene matches: 9. CDR1 and CDR2 (germline): SGHAT, FQDESV (reference sequence). CDR3 sequence (DNA): TGTGCCAGCAGCTTAGAGGGACAGCAGCCGGGCACTGAAGCTTTCTTT. Amino acids: CASSLEGQQPGTEAFF.

The chain employs TRBV30 and TRBJ1-2; the D is unclear. Germline values: CDR1 GTSNPN, CDR2 SVGIG (reference sequence). The V gene lost 1 base and the J gene lost 2 bases, with 14 bases spanning the gap. This CDR3 spans 15 amino acids. CDR3 nucleotide sequence: TGTGCCTGGAGTGCGGGGATCAACCCAAACTATGGCTACACCTTC. The encoded protein is CAWSAGINPNYGYTF. Looking up the rest from reference TRBV30 and TRBJ1-2 gives the full variable domain: SQTIHQWPATLVQPVGSPLSLECTVEGTSNPNLYWYRQAAGRGLQLLFYSVGIGQISSEVPQNLSASRPQDRQFILSSKKLLLSDSGFYLCAWSAGINPNYGYTFGSGTRLTVV.

This clone has only one observation. V is TRBV5-5 and J is TRBJ2-3; TRBD2 agrees at 7 bases. Germline CDR1 is SGHKS and CDR2 is YYEKEE (reference sequence). This CDR3 region has 16 residues. V was clipped by 0 bases and J by 2 bases; unmatched bases: 6. The CDR3 region has the DNA TGTGCCAGCAGCTTGGTGGGAGGGTGGACCACAGATACGCAGTATTTT. Translating it yields CASSLVGGWTTDTQYF.

The rearrangement uses TRBV7-2 and TRBJ2-3; TRBD1 matches 9 bases. Germline V lookup: CDR1 SGHTA, CDR2 FQGNSA. J gave up 6 bases and V 5 bases, and 9 bases lay outside the gene matches. The length of the CDR3 is 15 residues. The CDR3 DNA sequence: TGTGCCAGCAGCCAGGGACAGGGTGAGAAGGATACGCAGTATTTT. This translates into CASSQGQGEKDTQYF.

This chain connects TRBV7-9 to TRBJ2-2; D gene ambiguous. Germline V gene sequence: CDR1 SEHNR, CDR2 FQNEAQ (reference sequence). CDR3 length: 13 amino acids. Between the trimmed V and J ends, which lost 2 bases and 7 bases, there was a span of 8 bases. CDR3 in amino acids: CASSLSDVGELFF. In DNA, the CDR3 is TGTGCCAGCAGCTTATCGGATGTCGGGGAGCTGTTTTTT.

The chain links TRBV29-1 to TRBJ2-2; 16 bases are shared with TRBD2. The length of the CDR3 is 16 residues. V gave up 5 bases and J gave up 7 bases; unmatched junction bases: 7. The germline V gene has CDR1 SQVTM and CDR2 ANQGSEA. The CDR3 DNA is TGCAGCGTTCGCGGGACTAGCGGGAGGGCGAACGGGGAGCTGTTTTTT. It specifies CSVRGTSGRANGELFF.

This chain connects TRBV20-1 to TRBJ2-5; D call uncertain. The CDR3 extends over 10 amino acids. Trimming removed 6 bases from V and 1 base from J, with 3 bases in between. Germline values: CDR1 DFQATT, CDR2 SNEGSKA (reference sequence). CDR3 region: CSATQETQYF. The CDR3 coding sequence is TGCAGTGCCACCCAAGAGACCCAGTACTTC.

In DNA, the CDR3 is TGTGCCAGCAGCAGCGATTCTAAGCCACAAAGTCGGGCCAACGTCCTGACTTTC. Its protein is CASSSDSKPQSRANVLTF. The chain has TRBV7-7 and TRBJ2-6; D remains ambiguous. Germline V gene data show CDR1 as SSHAT and CDR2 as FNYEAQ (reference sequence). The CDR3 length is 18 residues. V was pared by 5 bases and J by 5 bases, with 22 bases between.

The chain joins TRBV11-2 to TRBJ1-1, with TRBD1 as a possible D gene (5 bases). Trimming pared 5 bases from V and 1 base from J, leaving 23 bases between. The germline gives CDR1 SGHAT, CDR2 FQNNGV. The CDR3 length is 18 residues. CDR3 nucleotide sequence: TGTGCCAGCAGCCCGGGGGGTTGGGATCAGTTGGGGAACACTGAAGCTTTCTTT. This codes for CASSPGGWDQLGNTEAFF.